This is a list of T cell receptor beta chains from one sample in a study of PD-1 blockade in classical Hodgkin lymphoma. Clones were read by immunoSEQ multiplex PCR, and TCRdb kept only the in-frame ones, dropping some. Of roughly 19,000 clones listed, less than 85% are singletons. Sequenced material: peripheral blood mononuclear cells (PBMCs), taken at baseline. The receptors here all came from a human donor with classical Hodgkin lymphoma. Each CDR3 is given with its conserved first and last residue. A D gene is named only where the DNA matches it firmly. Size values are once, few and many counts, or a class for expanded clones, and some rows have none.

d_call: TRBD1; clone_size: NA; j_call: TRBJ1-5; v_call: TRBV10-3; cdr3_aa: CAISRTGVEGSGNQPQHF; cdr3_nt: TGTGCCATCAGTCGGACAGGGGTGGAAGGTTCGGGCAATCAGCCCCAGCATTTT
d_call: NA; clone_size: NA; j_call: TRBJ2-2; v_call: TRBV5-6; cdr3_aa: CASSPGTLLGGELFF; cdr3_nt: TGTGCCAGCAGCCCCGGGACGTTACTCGGCGGGGAGCTGTTTTTT
d_call: NA; clone_size: NA; j_call: TRBJ1-1; v_call: TRBV7-9; cdr3_aa: CASSHLFLVGTEAFF; cdr3_nt: TGTGCCAGCAGCCACCTTTTCTTGGTGGGCACTGAAGCTTTCTTT
d_call: NA; clone_size: NA; j_call: TRBJ2-1; v_call: TRBV7-9; cdr3_aa: CASSLGVTNEQFF; cdr3_nt: TGTGCCAGCAGCTTAGGAGTAACCAATGAGCAGTTCTTC
d_call: NA; clone_size: NA; j_call: TRBJ2-2; v_call: TRBV4-2; cdr3_aa: CASSQAGFSGTNTGELFF; cdr3_nt: TGTGCCAGCAGCCAAGCTGGGTTTTCCGGGACAAACACCGGGGAGCTGTTTTTT
d_call: NA; clone_size: NA; j_call: TRBJ1-5; v_call: TRBV6-4; cdr3_aa: CASSSEQQPQHF; cdr3_nt: TGTGCCAGCAGCTCCGAGCAACAGCCCCAGCATTTT
d_call: NA; clone_size: NA; j_call: TRBJ2-2; v_call: TRBV7-8; cdr3_aa: CASSLRTLNTGELFF; cdr3_nt: TGTGCCAGCAGCTTGAGGACGCTCAACACCGGGGAGCTGTTTTTT
d_call: NA; clone_size: NA; j_call: TRBJ1-2; v_call: TRBV28; cdr3_aa: CASSFRVGGYTF; cdr3_nt: TGTGCCAGCAGTTTTCGGGTAGGAGGCTACACCTTC
d_call: NA; clone_size: NA; j_call: TRBJ2-5; v_call: TRBV9; cdr3_aa: CASSVGWGPGETQYF; cdr3_nt: TGTGCCAGCAGCGTAGGGTGGGGGCCCGGGGAGACCCAGTACTTC
d_call: TRBD2; clone_size: few; j_call: TRBJ2-4; v_call: TRBV7-2; cdr3_aa: CASSLAPGSGGAVNIQYF; cdr3_nt: TGTGCCAGCAGCTTAGCCCCAGGTAGCGGGGGGGCCGTAAACATTCAGTACTTC
d_call: NA; clone_size: NA; j_call: TRBJ2-1; v_call: TRBV5-1; cdr3_aa: CASSLVVSYNEQFF; cdr3_nt: TGCGCCAGCAGCTTGGTGGTCAGCTACAATGAGCAGTTCTTC
d_call: TRBD2; clone_size: NA; j_call: TRBJ2-2; v_call: TRBV7-8; cdr3_aa: CASSAAGGRTNTGELFF; cdr3_nt: TGTGCCAGCAGCGCCGCGGGGGGGCGAACGAACACCGGGGAGCTGTTTTTT
d_call: NA; clone_size: NA; j_call: TRBJ1-2; v_call: TRBV11-1; cdr3_aa: CASSLLGATYGYTF; cdr3_nt: TGTGCCAGCAGCTTACTGGGGGCGACCTATGGCTACACCTTC
d_call: NA; clone_size: NA; j_call: TRBJ2-5; v_call: TRBV11-2; cdr3_aa: CASSLAPWGLGETQYF; cdr3_nt: TGTGCCAGCAGCTTAGCCCCTTGGGGGTTGGGCGAGACCCAGTACTTC
d_call: NA; clone_size: NA; j_call: TRBJ2-1; v_call: TRBV29-1; cdr3_aa: CSVEDGRGGLVPNEQFF; cdr3_nt: TGCAGCGTTGAAGACGGTCGTGGGGGGCTTGTACCGAATGAGCAGTTCTTC
d_call: NA; clone_size: NA; j_call: TRBJ1-5; v_call: TRBV19; cdr3_aa: CASTLSYRVSNQPQHF; cdr3_nt: TGTGCCAGTACCCTAAGTTACAGGGTTAGCAATCAGCCCCAGCATTTT
d_call: TRBD1; clone_size: NA; j_call: TRBJ1-1; v_call: TRBV19; cdr3_aa: CASGGGDSLNTEAFF; cdr3_nt: TGTGCCAGTGGAGGAGGGGACAGTCTGAACACTGAAGCTTTCTTT
d_call: TRBD1; clone_size: NA; j_call: TRBJ1-4; v_call: TRBV5-5; cdr3_aa: CASSSPKTGVKLFF; cdr3_nt: TGTGCCAGCAGCTCACCCAAGACAGGGGTGAAACTGTTTTTT
d_call: NA; clone_size: NA; j_call: TRBJ2-1; v_call: TRBV27; cdr3_aa: CASRGNEQFF; cdr3_nt: TGTGCCAGCAGAGGCAATGAGCAGTTCTTC
d_call: NA; clone_size: NA; j_call: TRBJ2-2; v_call: TRBV4-3; cdr3_aa: CASSQDLGLAGELFF; cdr3_nt: TGCGCCAGCAGCCAAGATCTAGGTCTTGCGGGGGAGCTGTTTTTT
d_call: NA; clone_size: NA; j_call: TRBJ1-2; v_call: TRBV18; cdr3_aa: CASSPKEQGYGYTF; cdr3_nt: TGTGCCAGCTCCCCTAAGGAACAGGGATATGGCTACACCTTC
d_call: TRBD1; clone_size: medium-sized; j_call: TRBJ1-5; v_call: TRBV10-3; cdr3_aa: CAISEGQGKQPQHF; cdr3_nt: TGTGCCATCAGTGAGGGACAGGGAAAACAGCCCCAGCATTTT
d_call: NA; clone_size: NA; j_call: TRBJ2-7; v_call: TRBV7-9; cdr3_aa: CASSRGYEQYF; cdr3_nt: TGTGCCAGCAGCCGGGGCTACGAGCAGTACTTC
d_call: NA; clone_size: NA; j_call: TRBJ1-1; v_call: TRBV7-8; cdr3_aa: CASSPPAVGVTEAFF; cdr3_nt: TGTGCCAGCAGCCCCCCTGCGGTAGGGGTAACTGAAGCTTTCTTT
d_call: NA; clone_size: NA; j_call: TRBJ1-1; v_call: TRBV29-1; cdr3_aa: CSVEFGTRVIDTEAFF; cdr3_nt: TGCAGCGTTGAGTTCGGGACCAGAGTCATAGACACTGAAGCTTTCTTT
d_call: NA; clone_size: NA; j_call: TRBJ2-6; v_call: TRBV19; cdr3_aa: CASLPSRSGANVLTF; cdr3_nt: TGTGCCAGCCTCCCGAGCAGGTCTGGGGCCAACGTCCTGACTTTC
d_call: NA; clone_size: NA; j_call: TRBJ1-5; v_call: TRBV7-2; cdr3_aa: CASSLGRGFIQPQHF; cdr3_nt: TGTGCCAGCAGCTTAGGGCGGGGGTTTATCCAGCCCCAGCATTTT
d_call: NA; clone_size: NA; j_call: TRBJ2-6; v_call: TRBV10-1; cdr3_aa: CASSEGLGGGTGANVLTF; cdr3_nt: TGCGCCAGCAGTGAAGGGCTGGGGGGTGGCACTGGGGCCAACGTCCTGACTTTC
d_call: NA; clone_size: NA; j_call: TRBJ1-5; v_call: TRBV9; cdr3_aa: CASSVRGKGQPQHF; cdr3_nt: TGTGCCAGCAGCGTGAGGGGAAAAGGTCAGCCCCAGCATTTT
d_call: TRBD2; clone_size: NA; j_call: TRBJ2-3; v_call: TRBV4-1; cdr3_aa: CASSPLVSSGGTDTQYF; cdr3_nt: TGCGCCAGCAGCCCCCTAGTGAGTAGCGGGGGAACAGATACGCAGTATTTT
d_call: NA; clone_size: NA; j_call: TRBJ1-1; v_call: TRBV6-5; cdr3_aa: CASSYVTNTEAFF; cdr3_nt: TGTGCCAGCAGTTACGTAACGAACACTGAAGCTTTCTTT
d_call: NA; clone_size: once; j_call: TRBJ2-5; v_call: TRBV7-9; cdr3_aa: CASSPDPYQETQYF; cdr3_nt: TGTGCCAGCAGTCCGGACCCGTACCAAGAGACCCAGTACTTC
d_call: NA; clone_size: NA; j_call: TRBJ2-7; v_call: TRBV28; cdr3_aa: CASSSGPRYNEQYF; cdr3_nt: TGTGCCAGCAGTTCCGGACCCAGGTACAACGAGCAGTACTTC
d_call: TRBD2; clone_size: NA; j_call: TRBJ2-7; v_call: TRBV19; cdr3_aa: CASSTGTIYEQYF; cdr3_nt: TGTGCCAGTAGTACCGGGACTATCTACGAGCAGTACTTC
d_call: NA; clone_size: NA; j_call: TRBJ1-2; v_call: TRBV11-1; cdr3_aa: CASSSRGGYGYTF; cdr3_nt: TGTGCCAGCAGCTCCAGGGGAGGCTATGGCTACACCTTC
d_call: NA; clone_size: medium-sized; j_call: TRBJ1-1; v_call: TRBV6-6; cdr3_aa: CASSYSGVDTEAFF; cdr3_nt: TGTGCCAGCAGTTACTCTGGGGTAGACACTGAAGCTTTCTTT
d_call: TRBD1; clone_size: NA; j_call: TRBJ2-1; v_call: TRBV6-1; cdr3_aa: CASRATGQGEQFF; cdr3_nt: TGTGCCAGCAGAGCGACAGGGCAGGGTGAGCAGTTCTTC
d_call: TRBD1; clone_size: few; j_call: TRBJ1-2; v_call: TRBV28; cdr3_aa: CASIPQGAEGYTF; cdr3_nt: TGTGCCAGCATCCCTCAGGGGGCTGAGGGCTACACCTTC
d_call: NA; clone_size: NA; j_call: TRBJ1-1; v_call: TRBV28; cdr3_aa: CASSLPGTEAFF; cdr3_nt: TGTGCCAGCAGTTTACCGGGCACTGAAGCTTTCTTT
d_call: NA; clone_size: NA; j_call: TRBJ2-2; v_call: TRBV30; cdr3_aa: CAKGYTGELFF; cdr3_nt: TGTGCTAAAGGTTACACCGGGGAGCTGTTTTTT
d_call: NA; clone_size: once; j_call: TRBJ2-2; v_call: TRBV4-2; cdr3_aa: CASSQALFGELFF; cdr3_nt: TGTGCCAGCAGCCAAGCTCTGTTCGGGGAGCTGTTTTTT
d_call: TRBD1; clone_size: once; j_call: TRBJ2-1; v_call: TRBV28; cdr3_aa: CASSRRTGDYYNEQFF; cdr3_nt: TGTGCCAGCAGCCGACGGACAGGTGACTACTACAATGAGCAGTTCTTC
d_call: TRBD1; clone_size: NA; j_call: TRBJ1-1; v_call: TRBV15; cdr3_aa: CATSTRQTGVEAFF; cdr3_nt: TGTGCCACCAGCACCAGGCAGACAGGGGTCGAAGCTTTCTTT
d_call: TRBD1; clone_size: NA; j_call: TRBJ2-5; v_call: TRBV19; cdr3_aa: CASSPRDRVRGQETQYF; cdr3_nt: TGTGCCAGTAGTCCCCGGGACAGGGTAAGGGGCCAAGAGACCCAGTACTTC
d_call: NA; clone_size: NA; j_call: TRBJ1-4; v_call: TRBV10-2; cdr3_aa: CASSDRDRSNEKLFF; cdr3_nt: TGCGCCAGCAGTGATCGTGACAGATCTAATGAAAAACTGTTTTTT
d_call: TRBD1; clone_size: NA; j_call: TRBJ1-1; v_call: TRBV10-3; cdr3_aa: CAISGKGAGEAFF; cdr3_nt: TGTGCCATCAGTGGTAAGGGGGCAGGTGAAGCTTTCTTT
d_call: TRBD1; clone_size: NA; j_call: TRBJ2-7; v_call: TRBV4-2; cdr3_aa: CASSSRGSAEQYF; cdr3_nt: TGTGCCAGCAGCTCCAGGGGGTCGGCCGAGCAGTACTTC